This T cell receptor beta chain came from a study of blood T cell repertoires in COVID-19. This table comes from immunoSEQ multiplex PCR, and its TCRdb copy is limited to in-frame clones, with some not included. This sample has 55,000 to 75,000 clones, with almost 85% found just once. The CDR3 contains 15 residues. Germline values: CDR1 SGHAT, CDR2 FQNNGV. Trimming removed 0 bases from V and 9 bases from J; junction bases left unmatched: 8. This sequence originates from a man aged 55 to 69 with COVID-19, enrolled during active disease. The chain joins TRBV11-2 to TRBJ1-5; 7 positions agree with TRBD1. Input material: peripheral blood. In nucleotides, the CDR3 is TGTGCCAGCAGCTTAGATTCGGCAGGGGGTTTGCCCCAGCATTTT. Encoded protein: CASSLDSAGGLPQHF.